The rows below give T cell receptor beta chains drawn from one sample of a study of glioma-infiltrating T cells after dendritic cell vaccination. Profiling relied on immunoSEQ multiplex PCR, and the TCRdb table lists in-frame clones only, not all of them. The repertoire consists of roughly 88,000 clones, with roughly 77% occurring once and the leading ten covering approximately 2%. The sample in question was blood, obtained after dendritic cell vaccination. Every receptor here comes from a human donor with glioblastoma. Each CDR3 is given with its conserved first and last residue. A D gene is named only where the DNA matches it firmly. Only some rows state a clone size, as once, few, many or a class for expanded clones.

>TRBJ2-3|TRBV6-1|-|-
CASSDMRTQYF
TGTGCCAGCAGTGACATGCGTACGCAGTATTTT
>TRBJ2-3|TRBV5-1|TRBD1|few
CASSWTGPLTDTQYF
TGCGCCAGCAGCTGGACAGGGCCCCTCACAGATACGCAGTATTTT
>TRBJ1-1|TRBV6-5|TRBD1|-
CASSLRDSAEAFF
TGTGCCAGCAGCCTCCGGGACAGTGCTGAAGCTTTCTTT
>TRBJ2-1|TRBV10-3|TRBD2|-
CAISEMREGGYEQFF
TGTGCCATCAGTGAAATGCGGGAGGGAGGGTATGAGCAGTTCTTC
>TRBJ1-5|TRBV7-8|-|-
CASSSFRVGGVSNQPQHF
TGTGCCAGCAGCTCATTTAGAGTGGGGGGGGTGAGCAATCAGCCCCAGCATTTT
>TRBJ2-7|TRBV28|TRBD1|-
CASNPGQAYGQYF
TGTGCCAGCAACCCGGGACAGGCCTACGGGCAGTACTTC
>TRBJ2-2|TRBV7-9|TRBD2|-
CASNLAGPGELFF
TGTGCCAGCAACCTAGCGGGCCCCGGGGAGCTGTTTTTT
>TRBJ2-1|TRBV7-9|TRBD2|-
CASSFLAGGAIYNEQFF
TGTGCCAGCAGCTTTTTAGCGGGAGGGGCAATTTACAATGAGCAGTTCTTC
>TRBJ2-3|TRBV5-4|-|-
CASSLMVSGPKADTQYF
TGTGCCAGCAGCTTGATGGTTAGCGGCCCCAAGGCAGATACGCAGTATTTT
>TRBJ1-5|TRBV6-1|-|-
CASSEFSSNQPQHF
TGTGCCAGCAGTGAATTCAGTAGCAATCAGCCCCAGCATTTT
>TRBJ2-1|TRBV4-1|TRBD1|-
CASSLEVTGPREQFF
TGCGCCAGCAGCCTAGAGGTGACAGGGCCCAGGGAGCAGTTCTTC